The 22 T cell receptor beta chains listed next were all sequenced from one sample in a study of blood T cells in healthy people across ages. Through a sample-barcoded 5' primer and a J-beta primer mix, a second PCR was run for about 6 to 12 cycles. TCRdb independently ran MiXCR on the 5' RACE reads; one entry per CDR3 protein. The sample shows about 640,000 distinct CDR3 sequences, about 53% of them seen only once. The material sequenced was blood. All receptors derive from a man in his fifties or sixties in good health.

The chain has TRBV6-5 and TRBJ2-2; D is unclear. The CDR3 extends over 14 amino acids. V lost 6 bases to trimming and J lost 2 bases, with 10 bases between them. From germline, CDR1 is MNHEY and CDR2 SVGAGI. The CDR3 DNA follows: TGTGCCAGCAGGAACCGACACAACACCGGGGAGCTGTTTTTT. This codes for CASRNRHNTGELFF.

V usage is TRBV5-1 and J usage is TRBJ1-6; TRBD1 is a possible D gene (5 bases). This CDR3 has 17 residues. V shed 0 bases and J shed 5 bases, with 15 bases lying between them. CDR1 is SGHRS, CDR2 YFSETQ, per germline. The CDR3 nucleotides are TGCGCCAGCAGCTTGGGGCAAGGGGTGGGGAATAATTCACCCCTCCACTTT. Translating gives CASSLGQGVGNNSPLHF.

The chain combines TRBV4-2 with TRBJ2-2; D is unclear. Germline values: CDR1 LGHNA, CDR2 YNFKEQ. This CDR3 spans 16 amino acids. V dropped 1 base and J dropped 0 bases, with 9 bases sitting between them. DNA of the CDR3: TGTGCCAGCAGCCAAGGGGTCCTAGCGAACACCGGGGAGCTGTTTTTT. Its protein product is CASSQGVLANTGELFF.

The V call is TRBV2, the J call TRBJ2-3, with 10 bases that match TRBD2. This CDR3 has 12 amino acids. Germline lookup yields CDR1 SNHLY and CDR2 FYNNEI. J gave up 14 bases and V 6 bases, and 8 bases lay outside the gene matches. The CDR3 DNA is TGTGCCAGCAGCTTACTAGCGGGGCCTCCGTATTTT. Its protein is CASSLLAGPPYF.

This chain joins TRBV10-3 and TRBJ2-5; D may correspond to TRBD1 or TRBD2 (5 bases each). CDR3 length equals 15 residues. Looked up from germline, CDR1 is ENHRY and CDR2 is SYGVKD. Trimming took off 5 bases at V and 3 bases at J, with 16 bases between the two ends. CDR3 in amino acids: CAISSSMGVEETQYF. In DNA form, the CDR3 reads TGTGCCATCAGTTCCTCTATGGGGGTGGAAGAGACCCAGTACTTC.

In DNA form, the CDR3 reads TGCGCCAGCAGCTTGGGGACCTCTTGGTCTTCACCCCTCCACTTT. This sequence encodes CASSLGTSWSSPLHF. J is TRBJ1-6 and V is TRBV5-1; D uncertain. Per the germline V gene, CDR1 is SGHRS and CDR2 is YFSETQ. Trimming cost V 0 bases and J 9 bases, with 13 bases left between them. This CDR3 spans 15 amino acids. The whole variable domain, remainder taken from reference TRBV5-1 and TRBJ1-6, is KAGVTQTPRYLIKTRGQQVTLSCSPISGHRSVSWYQQTPGQGLQFLFEYFSETQRNKGNFPGRFSGRQFSNSRSEMNVSTLELGDSALYLCASSLGTSWSSPLHFGNGTRLTVT.

This clonotype showed up many times. The chain uses TRBV20-1 and TRBJ2-6; possibly TRBD1 for D (6 bases). The CDR3 extends over 16 amino acids. V lost 6 bases, J lost 0 bases, and 15 bases lay in between. The germline V gene encodes CDR1 DFQATT and CDR2 SNEGSKA (reference sequence). The CDR3 protein is CSALRSGDSGANVLTF. Written as DNA, the CDR3 is TGCAGTGCCTTACGGTCAGGGGACTCTGGGGCCAACGTCCTGACTTTC.

The CDR3 nucleotides read TGCAGTGCTTCGGGGGGGGCGGCCTCCTATAATTCACCCCTCCACTTT. Its protein product is CSASGGAASYNSPLHF. This chain connects TRBV20-1 to TRBJ1-6, with a tentative D call TRBD1 (6 bases). This CDR3 has 16 amino acids. Trimming left V 5 bases short and J 0 bases short, with 14 bases between. CDR1 is DFQATT, CDR2 SNEGSKA, per germline (reference sequence).

This rearrangement joins TRBV20-1 to TRBJ2-1, with D possibly being TRBD1 (6 bases). V was cut by 5 bases and J by 6 bases, with 11 bases left in between. CDR1 is DFQATT, CDR2 SNEGSKA, per germline (reference sequence). The length of the CDR3 is 12 residues. The CDR3 coding sequence is TGCAGTGCTCCCACAGGGTCCAATGAGCAGTTCTTC. Its protein is CSAPTGSNEQFF.

The chain joins TRBV2 to TRBJ1-4; 7 bases map to TRBD1. V lost 6 bases to trimming and J lost 4 bases; unmatched junction nucleotides: 8. This CDR3 is 15 amino acids long. Germline assignment: CDR1 SNHLY and CDR2 FYNNEI. Written as DNA, the CDR3 is TGTGCCAGCAGCGCGACAGGGCCACTTAATGAAAAACTGTTTTTT. This encodes CASSATGPLNEKLFF.

This clonotype was seen at least ten times. The chain employs TRBV7-6 and TRBJ2-1; D gene ambiguous. Trimming stripped 3 bases from V and 4 bases from J, with 4 bases between. This CDR3 region has 12 residues. Germline values: CDR1 SGHVS, CDR2 FNYEAQ. CDR3 sequence: CASSFGYNEQFF. The CDR3 coding sequence is TGTGCCAGCAGCTTCGGGTACAATGAGCAGTTCTTC.

This clonotype occurred a few times. This chain joins TRBV10-3 and TRBJ1-2; 8 bases agree with TRBD1. With 7 bases clipped from V and 2 bases from J, the junction kept 3 bases outside the gene matches. This CDR3 is 13 amino acids long. Germline V gene sequence: CDR1 ENHRY, CDR2 SYGVKD. The CDR3 reads CAITRQGNYGYTF. As DNA, the CDR3 is TGTGCCATCACCCGACAGGGGAACTATGGCTACACCTTC.

J is TRBJ2-7 and V is TRBV20-1, with D unresolved. Germline V gives CDR1 DFQATT, CDR2 SNEGSKA (reference sequence). The CDR3 sequence is 15 residues long. Trimming pared 6 bases from V and 2 bases from J, leaving 20 bases between. CDR3 nucleotide sequence: TGCAGTGCCAAAGAGAACCCAGGCGCCACCTACGAGCAGTACTTC. It encodes CSAKENPGATYEQYF.

J is TRBJ2-3 and V is TRBV10-3; a possible D gene is TRBD2 (5 bases). Germline values: CDR1 ENHRY, CDR2 SYGVKD. CDR3 length: 15 residues. V shed 0 bases and J shed 4 bases, with 11 bases lying between them. The CDR3 DNA sequence: TGTGCCATCAGTGAGTCTATCGGGGTGGCAGATACGCAGTATTTT. Translated, it gives CAISESIGVADTQYF.

The chain couples TRBV7-9 to TRBJ1-2, with a tentative D call TRBD1 (5 bases). V was shortened by 7 bases and J by 4 bases, with 13 bases between the two germline ends. The CDR3 covers 13 residues. The germline gives CDR1 SEHNR, CDR2 FQNEAQ (reference sequence). CDR3 in amino acids: CASTLGDSYGYTF. DNA for the CDR3: TGTGCCAGCACACTAGGGGATTCCTATGGCTACACCTTC.

This clonotype showed up just a few times. This chain links TRBV7-9 with TRBJ2-7; TRBD1 agrees at 12 bases. The CDR3 covers 15 residues. Germline loops: CDR1 SEHNR, CDR2 FQNEAQ (reference sequence). Trimming cost V 4 bases and J 2 bases; bases outside gene matches: 3. CDR3 residues: CASSWRDRGPYEQYF. CDR3 DNA sequence: TGTGCCAGCAGCTGGCGGGACAGGGGGCCCTACGAGCAGTACTTC.

This clonotype was detected once. The rearrangement joins TRBV20-1 to TRBJ2-5; D is uncertain. Per germline, CDR1 DFQATT and CDR2 SNEGSKA (reference sequence). The CDR3 length is 12 residues. Trimming shortened V by 3 bases and J by 2 bases, and 7 bases separated the two germline ends. In nucleotides, the CDR3 is TGCAGTGCTAGCTGGGTACAAGAGACCCAGTACTTC. Protein sequence: CSASWVQETQYF.

The chain combines TRBV20-1 with TRBJ2-3; TRBD2 aligns across 8 bases. This CDR3 region has 14 residues. In germline, CDR1 is DFQATT, CDR2 SNEGSKA (reference sequence). The junction had 5 bases not matched to a gene; V was cut back by 4 bases and J by 2 bases. CDR3 sequence: CSAKDSGATDTQYF. CDR3 in DNA: TGCAGTGCTAAGGATAGCGGGGCCACAGATACGCAGTATTTT.

The chain combines TRBV28 with TRBJ1-2; D is uncertain. The V end was cut by 2 bases, the J end by 3 bases, with 10 bases between. The CDR3 runs 14 residues. The germline CDR1 and CDR2 sequences are MDHEN and SYDVKM. The CDR3 DNA is TGTGCCAGCAGTTTACTGAGTTCCTACTATGGCTACACCTTC. This codes for CASSLLSSYYGYTF.

V and J are TRBV5-1 and TRBJ1-2; TRBD1 agrees at 9 bases. The CDR3 contains 15 residues. The germline V gene has CDR1 SGHRS and CDR2 YFSETQ. Germline trimming cut 4 bases from V and 6 bases from J; bases unmatched to any gene: 10. The CDR3: CASSGATGGTDGYTF. CDR3 sequence (DNA): TGCGCCAGCAGCGGGGCGACAGGGGGGACGGATGGCTACACCTTC.

V usage is TRBV10-3 and J usage is TRBJ2-4; the match to TRBD1 covers 10 bases. The tail of the sequence fits TRBJ2-7 better, so the J call may be wrong. The CDR3 loop spans 14 amino acids. Germline CDR1 ENHRY, CDR2 SYGVKD. In nucleotides, the CDR3 is TGTGCCATCAGCGGACAGGGGGATAACTACGAGCAGTACTTC. It specifies CAISGQGDNYEQYF.

There are a few counts of this clonotype. This rearrangement joins TRBV11-2 to TRBJ2-4; D unresolved. The germline CDR1 and CDR2 sequences are SGHAT and FQNNGV. Trimming shortened V by 6 bases and J by 0 bases, and 9 bases separated the two germline ends. The CDR3 runs 14 residues. The CDR3, as DNA: TGTGCCAGCAGTGCCAAGTTAGCCAAAAACATTCAGTACTTC. Protein sequence: CASSAKLAKNIQYF.